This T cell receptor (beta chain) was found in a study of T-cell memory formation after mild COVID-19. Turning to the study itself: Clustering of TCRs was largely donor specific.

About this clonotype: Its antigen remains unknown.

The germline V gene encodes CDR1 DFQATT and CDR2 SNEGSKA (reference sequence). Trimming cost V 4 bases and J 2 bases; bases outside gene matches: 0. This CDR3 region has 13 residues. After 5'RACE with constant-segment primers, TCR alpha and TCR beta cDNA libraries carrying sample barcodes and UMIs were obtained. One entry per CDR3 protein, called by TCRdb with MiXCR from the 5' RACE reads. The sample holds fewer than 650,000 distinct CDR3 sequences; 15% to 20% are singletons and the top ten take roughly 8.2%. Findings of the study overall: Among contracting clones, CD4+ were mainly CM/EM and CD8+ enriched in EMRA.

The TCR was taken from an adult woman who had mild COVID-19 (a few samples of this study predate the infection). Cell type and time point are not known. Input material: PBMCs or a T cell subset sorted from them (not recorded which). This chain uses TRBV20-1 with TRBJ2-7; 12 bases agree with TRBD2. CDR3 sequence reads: CSATSGGAYEQYF. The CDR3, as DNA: TGCAGTGCTACTAGCGGGGGGGCCTACGAGCAGTACTTC.